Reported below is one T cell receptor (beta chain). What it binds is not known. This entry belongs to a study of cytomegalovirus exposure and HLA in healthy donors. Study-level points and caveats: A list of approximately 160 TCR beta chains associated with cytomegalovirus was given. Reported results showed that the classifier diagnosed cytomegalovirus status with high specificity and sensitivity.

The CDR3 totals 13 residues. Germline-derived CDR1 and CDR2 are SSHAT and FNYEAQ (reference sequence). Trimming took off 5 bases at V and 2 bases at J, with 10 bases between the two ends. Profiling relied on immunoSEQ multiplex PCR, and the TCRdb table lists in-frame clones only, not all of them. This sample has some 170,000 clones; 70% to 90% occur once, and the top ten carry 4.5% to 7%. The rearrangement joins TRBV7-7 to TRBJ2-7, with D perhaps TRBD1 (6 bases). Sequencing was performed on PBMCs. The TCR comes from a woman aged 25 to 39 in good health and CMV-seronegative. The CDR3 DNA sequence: TGTGCCAGCAGCCAAGGGGGAGCCTACGAGCAGTACTTC. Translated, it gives CASSQGGAYEQYF.